This TCR beta chain was recovered during a study of blood T cell repertoires in COVID-19 (dated by TCRdb to 2020 to 2021). About the study as a whole: The collaborator samples originated in the United States, Italy and Spain and spanned the acute and convalescent phases of COVID-19. The material from the prospective study consisted of cDNA or gDNA derived from T cells, B-cell-depleted T cells, or PBMCs. Deeply sampled blood TCRbeta repertoires from subjects exposed to, actively infected with, or recovered from COVID-19 were included in the dataset. The repertoires were released in a freely available public database intended as a resource for research on the immune response to SARS-CoV-2. Samples were obtained from the ongoing ImmuneRACE study (first 160 participants) and from about 1,300 subjects provided by 6 global collaborators. A de-identified subject ID, COVID-19 status, age in years and sex were almost always included in the sample metadata. Where available, HLA class I and class II types were obtained from metadata supplied by the sample provider rather than from assay-based typing. Results the study describes overall, beyond this receptor: Clinical and demographic metadata were provided uncurated, with the amount varying by source and participant.

Trimming at the junction amounts to 3 bases on V and 10 bases on J, and the germline ends lie 16 bases apart. Sequences KGHSH (CDR1) and LQKENI (CDR2) are obtained from the germline V gene. Reading from cysteine to phenylalanine, the CDR3 counts 15 amino acids. The retained sequence is limited to the CDR3, 45 bases, with the frame set at the first base. TCRbeta CDR3 regions were amplified from genomic DNA by means of the immunoSEQ Assay, a bias-controlled multiplex PCR. In the paper's pipeline: The number of nucleated cells in each sample was estimated by amplification of reference gene primers within the assay. To quantify the absolute abundance of each unique TCRbeta CDR3 rearrangement, sequence reads were collapsed and filtered. For each sample, productive Simpson clonality was calculated as the square root of Simpson's diversity index across productive rearrangements. TCRdb retrieved this table from immuneACCESS and kept in-frame rearrangements only. Not all clones are present; in checked studies, unresolved V genes account for under half, and no reason is known for the remainder. Clone size and the V and J calls come from that table; the DNA yielded D and trimming. A total of 130,000 to 150,000 clones appear in this sample, roughly 76% of them only once. Of the sample, around 13% falls within the top ten clones.

This clone was detected a few times. What antigen it recognizes has not been identified. It has no much larger one-base neighbor in the sample; base qualities were not kept. Each collaborating institution followed its own protocols to collect whole blood in K2EDTA tubes. For TCRbeta analysis, collaborator samples were shipped as frozen whole blood, as isolated PBMCs, or as DNA extracted from either sample type. The specimen was peripheral blood. This clonotype was obtained from a man older than 75 with acute or convalescent COVID-19. Rearrangement joined TRBV18 to TRBJ1-6; matching of 6 bases hints at TRBD1 as the D gene. The DNA sequence follows: TGTGCCAGCTCACCCTCGAGCAGGGGACAATCACCCCTCCACTTT. This encodes CASSPSSRGQSPLHF.